The rows below give T cell receptor beta chains drawn from one sample of a study of identifying expanded T cells in peripheral blood. Assay used: immunoSEQ multiplex PCR; TCRdb lists only in-frame clones, some missing. The top ten hold 15% to 20% of the sample, which has approximately 100,000 clones, around 90% seen once. The material sequenced was blood. All receptors come from a person between 18 and 75 years old in good health. Both conserved end residues are trimmed from each CDR3.

TRBV5-3,TRBJ2-5,ARRPAQY
TRBV7-6,TRBJ2-3,ASSRTHPGQGPDTQY
TRBV5-4,TRBJ2-1,ASSFGTSGAYNEQF
TRBV4-2,TRBJ2-1,ASSLPTYGGADEQF
TRBV9,TRBJ2-2,ASSPGSGLNTGELF
TRBV18,TRBJ2-3,ASSPRGQPTDTQY
TRBV6-6,TRBJ1-5,ASSFGQGYQPQH
TRBV5-1,TRBJ1-2,ASSLGGQLPFYGYT
TRBV28,TRBJ1-4,ASAPPGGNEKLF
TRBV19,TRBJ1-2,ASSIEAGRTYGYT
TRBV27,TRBJ2-6,ASSPSWGANVLT
TRBV7-2,TRBJ1-2,ASSSDRQDNYGYT
TRBV13,TRBJ2-7,ASSPPGQVSYEQY
TRBV4-3,TRBJ1-4,ASSLNLGPMSEKLF
TRBV6-1,TRBJ1-5,ASSEAGNQPQH
TRBV6-5,TRBJ1-1,ASSYMMGGQNTEAF
TRBV7-2,TRBJ2-7,ASSFGRRSYEQY
TRBV28,TRBJ1-2,ASSLQFLGYT
TRBV7-2,TRBJ2-5,ASSGISGTVTKETQY
TRBV4-3,TRBJ1-3,ASSQTHSGNTIY
TRBV14,TRBJ1-2,ASSQDYPPPGSYGYT
TRBV4-1,TRBJ2-3,ASSQVSHGTDTQY
TRBV12-5,TRBJ1-6,ASRGGPGSPLH
TRBV6-5,TRBJ1-1,ASSYQRNTEAF
TRBV10-3,TRBJ1-1,AISDPQVDTEAF
TRBV7-2,TRBJ2-3,ASSLAGSDTQY
TRBV14,TRBJ1-1,ASSQIGFLNTEAF
TRBV4-1,TRBJ1-2,ASSQDVSYGYT
TRBV7-8,TRBJ1-4,ASSSWKGELF
TRBV27,TRBJ2-2,ASSLGTAYTGELF
TRBV19,TRBJ2-3,ASSIPGGDTQY
TRBV11-2,TRBJ2-3,ASSLGLMDTDTQY
TRBV28,TRBJ1-4,AIPPGQGF
TRBV19,TRBJ2-7,ASRATGTLGYEQY
TRBV7-9,TRBJ1-1,ASSLGAVNTEAF
TRBV5-1,TRBJ2-5,ASSLGGTGEETQY
TRBV11-2,TRBJ2-7,ASSFGSGGYEQY
TRBV6-1,TRBJ1-5,ASSEHDQPQH
TRBV7-9,TRBJ2-3,ASSLDRVTSTDTQY
TRBV5-6,TRBJ1-5,ASSPDPLGPQH
TRBV11-2,TRBJ2-4,ASSPGRGQSLAKNIQY
TRBV7-7,TRBJ2-3,ASSPGLHTDTQY
TRBV15,TRBJ2-1,ATSRDRLSYNEQF
TRBV10-2,TRBJ2-3,ASSERGGRLDTQY
TRBV19,TRBJ2-7,ASSAGTVYEQY
TRBV10-3,TRBJ2-3,AIAFQDRSSDTQY
TRBV12-5,TRBJ2-4,ASGLGTSGGLAKNIQY
TRBV7-7,TRBJ2-5,ASSLGRQETQY
TRBV29-1,TRBJ2-7,SVVGYRGYYEQY
TRBV7-7,TRBJ2-1,ASSPLQSYNEQF
TRBV18,TRBJ1-6,ASSPTGQNSPLH
TRBV7-9,TRBJ2-1,ASSLGLGNEQF
TRBV23-1,TRBJ1-5,ASSQVLSSVNQPQH
TRBV27,TRBJ2-7,ASRQGYEQY
TRBV5-4,TRBJ1-2,ASSVSGTYGYT
TRBV6-5,TRBJ1-1,ASSYDTIGAEAF
TRBV4-3,TRBJ1-6,ASSQEGAGASYNSPLH
TRBV27,TRBJ2-3,ASSSGTRGKY